The 17 T cell receptor beta chains presented below share a single source sample, sequenced in a study of cytomegalovirus exposure and HLA in healthy donors. This PCR relied on a set of 60 Vbeta primers and 13 Jbeta primers. The method was immunoSEQ multiplex PCR; TCRdb's version includes in-frame clones alone and lacks a portion of them. This sample's clone table lists about 210,000 clones. The specimen sequenced was PBMCs. These receptors originate from a woman aged 25-40 years in good health and CMV-seropositive.

This chain connects TRBV10-3 to TRBJ1-1, with 7 nucleotides matching TRBD1. Germline V gives CDR1 ENHRY, CDR2 SYGVKD. The CDR3 has 14 residues. Germline trimming cut 3 bases from V and 1 base from J; bases unmatched to any gene: 2. The CDR3 DNA is TGTGCCATCAGTGACAACAGGGGGAACACTGAAGCTTTCTTT. The encoded protein is CAISDNRGNTEAFF.

CDR3 sequence reads: CAWIDTGGGRSTEAFF. CDR3 in DNA: TGTGCCTGGATCGACACGGGGGGGGGCAGGTCCACTGAAGCTTTCTTT. The V and J genes are TRBV30 and TRBJ1-1, with D possibly TRBD1 on 6 matching bases. The CDR3 is 16 residues long. Germline CDR1 is GTSNPN and CDR2 is SVGIG (reference sequence). V lost 4 bases and J lost 4, with 22 bases in between.

The chain carries TRBV28 and TRBJ2-6; D may be TRBD1 (5 bases). V lost 1 base to trimming and J lost 1 base, with 17 bases between them. This CDR3 is built from 19 residues. Looked up from germline, CDR1 is MDHEN and CDR2 is SYDVKM. The chain's CDR3 is CASSLYSRVIDSGANVLTF. CDR3 bases: TGTGCCAGCAGTTTATATTCCAGGGTCATTGATTCTGGGGCCAACGTCCTGACTTTC.

This chain joins TRBV5-1 and TRBJ1-2, with no clear D. CDR3 size: 15 residues. From germline, CDR1 is SGHRS and CDR2 YFSETQ. The V end was cut by 1 base, the J end by 0 bases, with 10 bases between. As DNA, the CDR3 is TGCGCCAGCAGCTTGTGGGAGACGGCTAACTATGGCTACACCTTC. Its protein is CASSLWETANYGYTF.

The chain has TRBV9 and TRBJ1-2; TRBD1 is a possible D gene (5 bases). V shed 3 bases and J shed 4 bases, with 16 bases lying between them. CDR1 and CDR2 from the germline V gene are SGDLS and YYNGEE. This CDR3 has 15 amino acids. This CDR3 is CASSALRVSPYGYTF. CDR3 in DNA: TGTGCCAGCAGCGCCCTCAGGGTGTCCCCCTATGGCTACACCTTC.

V usage is TRBV15 and J usage is TRBJ2-5; 7 bases agree with TRBD1. Germline V lookup: CDR1 LNHNV, CDR2 YYDKDF (reference sequence). This CDR3 is 16 amino acids long. J was trimmed by 5 bases and V by 1 base; bases with no gene match: 10. CDR3 in DNA: TGTGCCACCAGCAGAGGGGTCACAGGGGTGGTGGAGACCCAGTACTTC. Protein: CATSRGVTGVVETQYF.

The V gene is TRBV2, the J gene TRBJ2-5; possibly TRBD2 for D (6 bases). Judging by the DNA end, TRBJ2-7 fits better; the J call may be wrong. CDR1 and CDR2 from the germline V gene are SNHLY and FYNNEI. The CDR3 spans 12 residues. CDR3 loop: CASTWGDSEQYF. The CDR3 nucleotides are TGTGCCAGCACCTGGGGGGATAGCGAGCAGTACTTC.

The J gene is TRBJ1-1, the V gene TRBV19; D is perhaps TRBD1 (6 bases). The V end lost 6 bases, the J end lost 5 bases, and 16 bases lay between the germline ends. The germline gives CDR1 LNHDA, CDR2 SQIVND (reference sequence). CDR3 length: 14 amino acids. CDR3 protein: CASRTGERWTEAFF. The DNA for the CDR3 is TGTGCCAGTAGGACAGGAGAAAGGTGGACTGAAGCTTTCTTT.

V and J are TRBV11-2 and TRBJ1-2, with 9 bases that match TRBD1. V gave up 1 base and J gave up 4 bases; unmatched junction bases: 4. Germline CDR1 and CDR2: SGHAT and FQNNGV. The CDR3 has 15 residues. The CDR3: CASSLARTGVYGYTF. DNA for the CDR3: TGTGCCAGCAGCTTAGCCAGGACAGGGGTCTATGGCTACACCTTC.

The chain uses TRBV2 and TRBJ1-1, with D possibly TRBD1 on 6 matching bases. Germline CDR1 is SNHLY and CDR2 is FYNNEI. V was shortened by 6 bases and J by 4 bases, with 12 bases between the two germline ends. This CDR3 has 13 amino acids. In DNA, the CDR3 is TGTGCCAGCAGGACAACAGGGCTCACTGAAGCTTTCTTT. It specifies CASRTTGLTEAFF.

The chain's CDR3 is CATSRDGYEQYF. CDR3 nucleotide sequence: TGTGCCACCAGCAGAGACGGCTACGAGCAGTACTTC. This chain joins TRBV15 and TRBJ2-7; D unclear. The CDR3 sequence is 12 residues long. In germline, CDR1 is LNHNV, CDR2 YYDKDF (reference sequence). V gave up 0 bases and J gave up 3 bases, with 3 bases separating them. The complete variable domain, with remaining parts taken from reference TRBV15 and TRBJ2-7, reads DAMVIQNPRYQVTQFGKPVTLSCSQTLNHNVMYWYQQKSSQAPKLLFHYYDKDFNNEADTPDNFQSRRPNTSFCFLDIRSPGLGDTAMYLCATSRDGYEQYFGPGTRLTVT.

The CDR3 protein is CASSEYFQGAFNEQFF. In DNA, the CDR3 is TGTGCCAGCAGTGAATATTTCCAGGGGGCGTTCAATGAGCAGTTCTTC. This rearrangement joins TRBV25-1 to TRBJ2-1; 8 positions match TRBD1. J gave up 6 bases and V 0 bases, and 7 bases lay outside the gene matches. The CDR3 totals 16 residues. Germline V lookup: CDR1 MGHDK, CDR2 SYGVNS.

The gene calls are TRBV5-1 and TRBJ2-3; TRBD2 aligns across 7 bases. Per germline, CDR1 SGHRS and CDR2 YFSETQ. CDR3 length: 15 amino acids. Losses at the gene ends were 7 bases for V and 4 bases for J; bases not matched to a gene: 12. The CDR3 sequence is CASGIFSGQSDTQYF. The DNA for the CDR3 is TGCGCCAGCGGAATATTTAGCGGGCAATCAGATACGCAGTATTTT.

CDR3 nucleotide sequence: TGCGCCAGCAGAACTGGTGATGAGCAGTTCTTC. Amino acid sequence: CASRTGDEQFF. V and J are TRBV5-1 and TRBJ2-1, with no clear D. CDR3 length: 11 residues. V shed 5 bases and J shed 8 bases, with 8 bases lying between them. Germline values: CDR1 SGHRS, CDR2 YFSETQ. The full variable domain, rest sourced from reference TRBV5-1 and TRBJ2-1, is KAGVTQTPRYLIKTRGQQVTLSCSPISGHRSVSWYQQTPGQGLQFLFEYFSETQRNKGNFPGRFSGRQFSNSRSEMNVSTLELGDSALYLCASRTGDEQFFGPGTRLTVL.

This chain joins TRBV5-3 and TRBJ1-2; TRBD1 is a possible D gene (6 bases). TRBV5-3 is noted as an ORF with a role that remains uncertain. CDR3 size: 13 residues. Trimming removed 4 bases at V and 3 bases at J, with 10 bases between. CDR3 protein: CARSPDRDYGYTF. The CDR3 nucleotides read TGTGCCAGAAGCCCGGACAGAGACTATGGCTACACCTTC.

CDR3: CASSPGTTNTGELFF. The CDR3 coding sequence is TGTGCCAGTAGTCCCGGGACTACGAACACCGGGGAGCTGTTTTTT. The chain uses TRBV19 and TRBJ2-2; 7 nucleotides align to TRBD2. V was pared by 5 bases and J by 0 bases, with 3 bases of the junction left unmatched. Germline-derived CDR1 and CDR2 are LNHDA and SQIVND (reference sequence). The CDR3 runs to 15 residues.

J is TRBJ2-2 and V is TRBV9, with 7 bases identical to TRBD2. Germline V CDR1 and CDR2: SGDLS, YYNGEE. V trimming: 4 bases; J trimming: 2 bases; junction bases outside the gene matches: 2. The CDR3 runs 14 residues. CDR3 coding DNA: TGTGCCAGCAGCCCTAGCGGTAACACCGGGGAGCTGTTTTTT. Its translation is CASSPSGNTGELFF.